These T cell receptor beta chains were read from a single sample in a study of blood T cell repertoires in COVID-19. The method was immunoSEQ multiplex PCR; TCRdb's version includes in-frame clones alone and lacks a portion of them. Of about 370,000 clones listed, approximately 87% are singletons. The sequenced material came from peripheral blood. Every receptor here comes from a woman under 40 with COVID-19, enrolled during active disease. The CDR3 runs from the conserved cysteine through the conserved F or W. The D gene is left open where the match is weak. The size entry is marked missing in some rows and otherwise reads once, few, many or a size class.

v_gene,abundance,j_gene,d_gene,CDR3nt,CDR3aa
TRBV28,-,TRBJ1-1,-,TGTGCCAGCAGTTTTCCGGGGAACACTGAAGCTTTCTTT,CASSFPGNTEAFF
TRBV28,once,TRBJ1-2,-,TGTGCCAGCAGTTCGACCAGGGGCCTGGGATTC,CASSSTRGLGF
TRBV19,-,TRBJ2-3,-,TGTGCCAGTAGTTTCCAGGACCCAGGGCAGAATACGCAGTATTTT,CASSFQDPGQNTQYF
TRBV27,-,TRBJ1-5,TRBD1,TGTGCCAGCAGTGCCGGGACAGGAAGGCAGCCCCAGCATTTT,CASSAGTGRQPQHF
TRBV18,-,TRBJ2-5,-,TGTGCCAGCTCCCGGCTCGGGGTACAAGAGACCCAGTACTTC,CASSRLGVQETQYF
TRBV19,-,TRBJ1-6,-,TGTGCCAGTAGTATCGGCCCCTCAACAGATCAGAATTCACCCCTCCACTTT,CASSIGPSTDQNSPLHF
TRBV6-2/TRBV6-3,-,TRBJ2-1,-,TGTGCCAGCAGTTACGGCTTAGGGGCCTACAATGAGCAGTTCTTC,CASSYGLGAYNEQFF
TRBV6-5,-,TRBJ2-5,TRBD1,TGTGCCAGCAGCGGGACAGGGGATCAAGAGACCCAGTACTTC,CASSGTGDQETQYF
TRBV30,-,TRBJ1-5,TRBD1,TGTGCCTGGAGTGGACAGGGGAATCAGCCCCAGCATTTT,CAWSGQGNQPQHF
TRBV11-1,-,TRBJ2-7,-,TGTGCCAGCAGCCCTTCGGCGGGGATCGAGCAGTACTTC,CASSPSAGIEQYF
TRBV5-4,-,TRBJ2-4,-,TGTGCCAGCAGCTTGGGAGCGGCCCTAGCCAAAAACATTCAGTACTTC,CASSLGAALAKNIQYF
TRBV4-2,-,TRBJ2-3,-,TGTGCCAGCAGCCAAGAATTAGCTGGTGATACGCAGTATTTT,CASSQELAGDTQYF
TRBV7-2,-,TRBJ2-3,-,TGTGCCAGCAGCGTGGACTTTACAGATACGCAGTATTTT,CASSVDFTDTQYF
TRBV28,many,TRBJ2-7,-,TGTGCCAGCAGTAAGCAACTTCCATCCTCCTACGAGCAGTACTTC,CASSKQLPSSYEQYF
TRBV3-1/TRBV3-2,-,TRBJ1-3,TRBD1,TGTGCCAGCAGCCGACAGGGGGGTGGAGGAAACACCATATATTTT,CASSRQGGGGNTIYF
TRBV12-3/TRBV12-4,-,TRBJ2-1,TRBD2,TGTGCCAGCAGCCTCACTACGGGAGGTGAGCAGTTCTTC,CASSLTTGGEQFF
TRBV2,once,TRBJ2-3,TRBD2,TGTGCCAGCAGCGGGACTATGTCCACAGATACGCAGTATTTT,CASSGTMSTDTQYF
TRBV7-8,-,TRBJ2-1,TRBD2,TGTGCCAGCAGCTATAGCGGGAGAGGGAATGAGCAGTTCTTC,CASSYSGRGNEQFF
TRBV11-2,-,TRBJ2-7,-,TGTGCCAGCAGCTTGGGGCTGACACATGCTCCCTCCTACGAGCAGTACTTC,CASSLGLTHAPSYEQYF
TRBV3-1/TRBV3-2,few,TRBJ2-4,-,TGTGCCAGCAGCCCCCCGGGGGATTTTTCCAAAAACATTCAGTACTTC,CASSPPGDFSKNIQYF
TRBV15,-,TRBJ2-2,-,TGTGCCACCAGCAGAGCTCTGAGACTCAACACCGGGGAGCTGTTTTTT,CATSRALRLNTGELFF
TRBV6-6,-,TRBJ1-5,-,TGTGCCAGCATAGGCGACTCTGGGCCCCAGCATTTT,CASIGDSGPQHF
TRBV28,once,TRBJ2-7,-,TGTGCCAGCAGTTTCCGGGGTCGCATTGGACCTCAGTCTCGGAACGAGCAGTACTTC,CASSFRGRIGPQSRNEQYF
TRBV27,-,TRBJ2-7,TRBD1,TGTGCCAGCAGTTTACAGAGACAGGGGGTCCGGCAGTACTTC,CASSLQRQGVRQYF
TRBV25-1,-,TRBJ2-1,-,TGTGCCAGCAGTGAATCTTCTCGGTCCTACAATGAGCAGTTCTTC,CASSESSRSYNEQFF
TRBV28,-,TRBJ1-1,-,TGTGCCAGCAGTAGGACAGTTTCTCCGCAAGCTTTCTTT,CASSRTVSPQAFF
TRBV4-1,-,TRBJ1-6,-,TGCGCCAGCAGCCCTTGGGTCGGGGAGATAATCGGCTCACCCCTCCACTTT,CASSPWVGEIIGSPLHF
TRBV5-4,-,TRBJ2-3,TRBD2,TGTGCCAGCAGCTTTGTTTCCAGGAGCGGGAGTGGGGATACGCAGTATTTT,CASSFVSRSGSGDTQYF